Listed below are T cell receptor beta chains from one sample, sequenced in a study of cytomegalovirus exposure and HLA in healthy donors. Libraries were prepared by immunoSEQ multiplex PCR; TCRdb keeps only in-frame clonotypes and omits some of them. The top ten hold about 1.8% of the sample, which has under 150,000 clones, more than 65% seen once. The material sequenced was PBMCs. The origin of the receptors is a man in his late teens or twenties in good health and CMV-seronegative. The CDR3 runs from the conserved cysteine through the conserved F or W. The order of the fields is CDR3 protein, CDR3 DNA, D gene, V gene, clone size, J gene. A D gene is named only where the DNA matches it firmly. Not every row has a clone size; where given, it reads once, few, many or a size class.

CDR3: CASSVHPGQGIDTQYF
DNA: TGTGCCAGCAGCGTCCACCCGGGACAGGGTATAGATACGCAGTATTTT
D: TRBD1
V: TRBV9
size: -
J: TRBJ2-3

CDR3: CASSSGQPYEQYF
DNA: TGTGCCAGCAGCTCCGGACAGCCGTACGAGCAGTACTTC
D: -
V: TRBV11-2
size: once
J: TRBJ2-7

CDR3: CASSWDRVQPQHF
DNA: TGTGCCAGTAGCTGGGACAGGGTGCAGCCCCAGCATTTT
D: TRBD1
V: TRBV19
size: few
J: TRBJ1-5

CDR3: CASSQVRNTEAFF
DNA: TGTGCCAGCAGCCAAGTGAGGAACACTGAAGCTTTCTTT
D: -
V: TRBV14
size: -
J: TRBJ1-1

CDR3: CASKSGGDTQYF
DNA: TGTGCCAGCAAATCAGGGGGGGATACGCAGTATTTT
D: -
V: TRBV5-4
size: once
J: TRBJ2-3

CDR3: CASSGPNRGLYGYTF
DNA: TGTGCCAGCAGTGGCCCAAACAGGGGACTCTATGGCTACACCTTC
D: TRBD1
V: TRBV6-5
size: -
J: TRBJ1-2

CDR3: CSVQENTEAFF
DNA: TGCAGCGTACAGGAGAACACTGAAGCTTTCTTT
D: -
V: TRBV29-1
size: -
J: TRBJ1-1

CDR3: CASSLTGQGSLNTEAFF
DNA: TGTGCCAGCAGCCTGACCGGGCAGGGTTCGCTGAACACTGAAGCTTTCTTT
D: -
V: TRBV5-4
size: -
J: TRBJ1-1

CDR3: CASSESGVPGNTIYF
DNA: TGTGCCAGCAGTGAATCGGGGGTCCCGGGAAACACCATATATTTT
D: -
V: TRBV25-1
size: -
J: TRBJ1-3

CDR3: CASRPNRSQAFF
DNA: TGTGCCAGCAGACCGAACAGGTCCCAAGCTTTCTTT
D: -
V: TRBV6-5
size: once
J: TRBJ1-1

CDR3: CASSAGNQAFF
DNA: TGTGCCAGCAGCGCAGGGAATCAAGCTTTCTTT
D: -
V: TRBV14
size: -
J: TRBJ1-1

CDR3: CASSPRTAGANVLTF
DNA: TGTGCCAGCAGTCCCCGGACAGCTGGGGCCAACGTCCTGACTTTC
D: -
V: TRBV27
size: -
J: TRBJ2-6

CDR3: CASSETSGGADTQYF
DNA: TGTGCCAGCAGTGAGACTAGCGGGGGGGCAGATACGCAGTATTTT
D: TRBD2
V: TRBV6-1
size: -
J: TRBJ2-3

CDR3: CASSFRGSTEAFF
DNA: TGTGCCAGCAGTTTTCGTGGGAGTACTGAAGCTTTCTTT
D: -
V: TRBV27
size: -
J: TRBJ1-1

CDR3: CASRVGGWVPTGANVLTF
DNA: TGTGCCAGCAGGGTTGGAGGGTGGGTTCCTACTGGGGCCAACGTCCTGACTTTC
D: -
V: TRBV5-4
size: once
J: TRBJ2-6

CDR3: CASSLEGGLTANVLTF
DNA: TGCGCCAGCAGCTTGGAAGGGGGTCTCACAGCCAACGTCCTGACTTTC
D: -
V: TRBV5-1
size: -
J: TRBJ2-6

CDR3: CASGFLRDTRRPNSGNTIYF
DNA: TGTGCTAGTGGTTTTCTCCGGGACACAAGACGCCCAAACTCTGGAAACACCATATATTTT
D: -
V: TRBV12-5
size: -
J: TRBJ1-3

CDR3: CASSARLGTANTEAFF
DNA: TGTGCCAGCAGCGCCCGTCTGGGGACAGCGAACACTGAAGCTTTCTTT
D: TRBD1
V: TRBV7-6
size: -
J: TRBJ1-1

CDR3: CASSQVGGGFNEQFF
DNA: TGCGCCAGCAGCCAAGTGGGCGGGGGGTTCAATGAGCAGTTCTTC
D: TRBD2
V: TRBV4-1
size: -
J: TRBJ2-1

CDR3: CASRGGGQYEQYF
DNA: TGTGCCAGCAGGGGGGGAGGGCAATACGAGCAGTACTTC
D: TRBD2
V: TRBV6-1
size: once
J: TRBJ2-7

CDR3: CASKGRQETQYF
DNA: TGTGCCAGCAAAGGGAGACAAGAGACCCAGTACTTC
D: -
V: TRBV2
size: -
J: TRBJ2-5

CDR3: CASSSGLAGSSYNEQFF
DNA: TGTGCCAGCAGCTCAGGACTAGCGGGGAGCTCCTACAATGAGCAGTTCTTC
D: TRBD2
V: TRBV5-6
size: once
J: TRBJ2-1